Shown below are 28 T cell receptor beta chains from a single sample sequenced in a study of blood T cell repertoires in COVID-19. Sequenced by immunoSEQ multiplex PCR; TCRdb stores in-frame clones only, minus some. This repertoire shows 110,000 or so clones, around 90% found once; its top ten account for 2% to 3%. What was sequenced was peripheral blood. These receptors were collected from a human donor in a cohort sampled during active COVID-19.

V is TRBV9 and J is TRBJ2-7, with 8 bases aligning to TRBD2. The germline gives CDR1 SGDLS, CDR2 YYNGEE. V was pared by 1 base and J by 3 bases, with 6 bases of the junction left unmatched. The CDR3 is 15 amino acids. The CDR3 sequence is CASSVTGTSGYEQYF. The CDR3 DNA reads TGTGCCAGCAGCGTAACCGGAACTAGCGGCTACGAGCAGTACTTC.

This chain links TRBV11-2 with TRBJ2-1; the D gene is possibly TRBD2 (5 bases). Deletions cut 4 bases from V and 1 base from J, with 20 bases between. CDR1 SGHAT and CDR2 FQNNGV come from the germline V gene. The CDR3 totals 18 residues. CDR3 residues: CASSWPVDVRESYNEQFF. The CDR3 DNA follows: TGTGCCAGCAGCTGGCCGGTAGATGTCCGGGAATCCTACAATGAGCAGTTCTTC.

This clone came up once. DNA of the CDR3: TGTGCCAGCAGCTTAGGGTTCGCGGGGGTCTACGAGCAGTACTTC. The encoded protein is CASSLGFAGVYEQYF. The chain joins TRBV11-3 to TRBJ2-7; 7 bases are shared with TRBD2. The CDR3 spans 15 residues. The ends lost 1 base at V and 3 bases at J; junction bases unmatched: 6. Germline V gene sequence: CDR1 SGHNT, CDR2 YENEEA.

This clone was seen a handful of times. The chain is built from TRBV11-2 and TRBJ2-1, with 11 nucleotides matching TRBD1. Germline V gives CDR1 SGHAT, CDR2 FQNNGV. This CDR3 comprises 15 residues. Trimming removed 3 bases from V and 5 bases from J; junction bases left unmatched: 3. CDR3 in DNA: TGTGCCAGCAGCTTGGGACAGGGGGTCGACAATGAGCAGTTCTTC. Translating gives CASSLGQGVDNEQFF.

The V call is TRBV6-1, the J call TRBJ1-1; D is perhaps TRBD1 (5 bases). V lost 2 bases and J lost 3, with 13 bases in between. The germline V gene encodes CDR1 MNHNS and CDR2 SASEGT. The CDR3 runs to 15 residues. The CDR3 is CASSESRTRYTEAFF. For the CDR3, the DNA is TGTGCCAGCAGTGAATCCCGGACACGTTACACTGAAGCTTTCTTT.

V gene TRBV10-1 combines with J gene TRBJ1-1; D call uncertain. Germline CDR1 WNHNN, CDR2 SYGVQD (reference sequence). The V end lost 3 bases, the J end lost 5 bases, and 10 bases lay between the germline ends. The CDR3 has 13 residues. The CDR3 spells CASSDEKRTEAFF. The CDR3 DNA follows: TGCGCCAGCAGTGATGAGAAGCGGACTGAAGCTTTCTTT.

The chain carries TRBV2 and TRBJ1-1; TRBD1 might be the D (6 bases). V was shortened by 3 bases and J by 10 bases, with 12 bases between the two germline ends. This CDR3 has 12 residues. Germline values: CDR1 SNHLY, CDR2 FYNNEI. CDR3 in amino acids: CASSDAGVGAFF. The CDR3 DNA sequence: TGTGCCAGCAGTGACGCAGGGGTAGGAGCTTTCTTT.

This sequence joins TRBV3-1 (or the pseudogene TRBV3-2) and TRBJ1-1; D not resolved. Germline values: CDR1 LGHDT, CDR2 YNNKEL (reference sequence). There are 14 residues in the CDR3. V lost 2 bases to trimming and J lost 4 bases, with 11 bases between them. CDR3 DNA sequence: TGTGCCAGCAGCCAAAGAGAGGCTGGCACTGAAGCTTTCTTT. Its protein is CASSQREAGTEAFF.

The chain couples TRBV7-9 to TRBJ1-4; D might be TRBD1 (6 bases). CDR1 and CDR2 from the germline V gene are SEHNR and FQNEAQ (reference sequence). This CDR3 spans 18 amino acids. Trimming took 3 bases from V and 7 from J, leaving 24 bases between them. CDR3 sequence (DNA): TGTGCCAGCAGCTTGGGGGTCCCACACAGGGCTCGGGCTGAAAAACTGTTTTTT. This translates into CASSLGVPHRARAEKLFF.

The chain carries TRBV27 and TRBJ1-1; 7 bases are a match to TRBD1. The CDR3 spans 14 residues. The V segment lost 6 bases and the J segment 0 bases; nucleotides outside the gene matches: 4. From germline, CDR1 is MNHEY and CDR2 SMNVEV (reference sequence). The CDR3 DNA is TGTGCCAGCAGGAGGACAGGCATGAACACTGAAGCTTTCTTT. It yields the protein CASRRTGMNTEAFF.

Here the CDR3 DNA reads TGTGCCAGTCGGCGCGGGGCTAGCGGGAGAGAGAACGAGCAGTACTTC. The encoded protein is CASRRGASGRENEQYF. The rearrangement uses TRBV19 and TRBJ2-7, with TRBD2 identical over 10 bases. J was trimmed by 5 bases and V by 8 bases; bases with no gene match: 15. This CDR3 region has 16 residues. The V gene's germline CDR1 is LNHDA and CDR2 SQIVND (reference sequence).

The rearrangement joins TRBV9 to TRBJ2-3; D is perhaps TRBD1 (5 bases). Germline CDR1 is SGDLS and CDR2 is YYNGEE. This CDR3 contains 16 residues. Trimming took 4 bases from V and 0 from J, leaving 15 bases between them. CDR3 protein: CASSPQDSSSTDTQYF. The CDR3 DNA reads TGTGCCAGCAGCCCGCAAGACAGCTCTAGCACAGATACGCAGTATTTT.

The chain is built from TRBV6-1 and TRBJ1-5; the match to TRBD1 covers 7 bases. This CDR3 comprises 14 residues. V gave up 3 bases and J gave up 7 bases; unmatched junction bases: 6. Germline values: CDR1 MNHNS, CDR2 SASEGT. The CDR3: CASSETGLSQPQHF. DNA for the CDR3: TGTGCCAGCAGTGAGACAGGGTTGAGCCAGCCCCAGCATTTT.

The gene calls are TRBV11-2 and TRBJ2-5; 7 bases match TRBD1. The CDR3 covers 16 residues. With V trimmed by 3 bases and J by 1 base, 8 bases remained unmatched. Germline assignment: CDR1 SGHAT and CDR2 FQNNGV. For the CDR3, the DNA is TGTGCCAGCAGCTTTCAGATAGGGACAGTCCAAGAGACCCAGTACTTC. It translates to CASSFQIGTVQETQYF. Together with reference TRBV11-2 and TRBJ2-5, the CDR3 gives the full variable domain: EAGVAQSPRYKIIEKRQSVAFWCNPISGHATLYWYQQILGQGPKLLIQFQNNGVVDDSQLPKDRFSAERLKGVDSTLKIQPAKLEDSAVYLCASSFQIGTVQETQYFGPGTRLLVL.

The chain combines TRBV29-1 with TRBJ2-1; 7 nucleotides match TRBD2. The V gene end was trimmed by 4 bases and the J gene end by 7 bases; junction bases not matched to a gene: 10. This CDR3 comprises 14 residues. From germline, CDR1 is SQVTM and CDR2 ANQGSEA. In nucleotides, the CDR3 is TGCAGCGTTGTCCCGCGGGAGCTCTTAAATGAGCAGTTCTTC. Translated: CSVVPRELLNEQFF.

V and J are TRBV6-5 and TRBJ2-1, with TRBD2 matching 10 bases. Germline values: CDR1 MNHEY, CDR2 SVGAGI. The CDR3 extends over 13 amino acids. Trimming took 8 bases from V and 6 from J; bases not matched to a gene: 4. Here the CDR3 reads CASSASGSNEQFF. The CDR3 nucleotides are TGTGCCAGCTCGGCTAGCGGGAGCAATGAGCAGTTCTTC.

This clone appeared once. The V call is TRBV28, the J call TRBJ1-2; 7 bases match TRBD1. Germline values: CDR1 MDHEN, CDR2 SYDVKM. The CDR3 is 13 amino acids. Losses at the gene ends were 2 bases for V and 8 bases for J; bases not matched to a gene: 5. The CDR3 is CASSLNRGRGYTF. The DNA of the CDR3 is TGTGCCAGCAGTTTAAACAGGGGTAGAGGCTACACCTTC.

The rearrangement uses TRBV19 and TRBJ1-5; tentatively, D is TRBD1 (5 bases). CDR1 is LNHDA, CDR2 SQIVND, per germline (reference sequence). The V end lost 0 bases, the J end lost 0 bases, and 15 bases lay between the germline ends. CDR3 size: 18 residues. The CDR3 DNA reads as TGTGCCAGTAGTATAGATAAGGGGTCAGGCTTTAGCAATCAGCCCCAGCATTTT. Its protein product is CASSIDKGSGFSNQPQHF.

This chain joins TRBV6-5 and TRBJ1-5; 7 positions agree with TRBD1. After removal of 2 bases from V and 10 bases from J, the junction contained 8 bases not matched to a gene. The CDR3 length is 14 residues. CDR1 is MNHEY and CDR2 is SVGAGI in the germline V gene. The CDR3 loop is CASSYDREASPQHF. The CDR3 DNA follows: TGTGCCAGCAGTTACGACAGGGAGGCGAGTCCCCAGCATTTT.

The chain uses TRBV3-1 (or the pseudogene TRBV3-2) and TRBJ2-5; the D is unclear. The CDR3 loop spans 13 amino acids. The germline V gene encodes CDR1 LGHDT and CDR2 YNNKEL (reference sequence). Trimming took 1 base from V and 5 from J, leaving 8 bases between them. CDR3 amino acids: CASSQGLEETQYF. For the CDR3, the DNA is TGTGCCAGCAGCCAAGGTCTAGAGGAGACCCAGTACTTC.

The V and J genes are TRBV6-2 or TRBV6-3 and TRBJ2-7, with 9 bases identical to TRBD1. Trimming at V came to 5 bases and at J to 7 bases, leaving 9 bases not matched to a gene. CDR3 length equals 14 residues. Germline lookup yields CDR1 MNHEY and CDR2 SVGEGT. The CDR3 spells CASSHRQGVQEQYF. The CDR3 nucleotides are TGTGCCAGCAGTCACCGACAGGGGGTCCAGGAGCAGTACTTC.

V and J are TRBV9 and TRBJ2-1, with unresolved D. CDR1 SGDLS and CDR2 YYNGEE come from the germline V gene. V was cut by 1 base and J by 7 bases, with 6 bases left in between. This CDR3 has 12 amino acids. CDR3 sequence: CASSVNGNEQFF. CDR3 nucleotides: TGTGCCAGCAGCGTAAACGGGAATGAGCAGTTCTTC.

The genes are TRBV2 and TRBJ1-5; no definite D call. Trimming stripped 3 bases from V and 0 bases from J, with 12 bases between. From germline, CDR1 is SNHLY and CDR2 FYNNEI. The CDR3 is made up of 16 amino acids. The CDR3 DNA reads TGTGCCAGCAGTGACGGGATTTCGTTTAGCAATCAGCCCCAGCATTTT. Translated, it gives CASSDGISFSNQPQHF.

This rearrangement joins TRBV29-1 to TRBJ2-3; possible D gene TRBD2, 5 bases. The V and J ends lost 6 bases and 2 bases respectively, with 15 bases between them. Per germline, CDR1 SQVTM and CDR2 ANQGSEA. The CDR3 covers 14 residues. CDR3 sequence reads: CSVSGQLSTDTQYF. The CDR3 coding sequence is TGCAGCGTCAGCGGCCAGCTTTCCACAGATACGCAGTATTTT.

V and J are TRBV4-1 and TRBJ2-1; 10 bases map to TRBD2. Trimming took 0 bases from V and 4 from J; bases not matched to a gene: 3. The CDR3 spans 16 residues. Looked up from germline, CDR1 is MGHRA and CDR2 is YSYEKL. CDR3 in DNA: TGCGCCAGCAGCCAAGAGTGGACTAGCGGTTACAATGAGCAGTTCTTC. This gives the protein CASSQEWTSGYNEQFF.

The chain recombines TRBV6-5 with TRBJ1-1; maybe TRBD1 (6 bases). From germline, CDR1 is MNHEY and CDR2 SVGAGI. V lost 2 bases, J lost 4 bases, and 14 bases lay in between. CDR3 length: 15 amino acids. The CDR3 sequence: CASSYEAARGTEAFF. CDR3 in DNA: TGTGCCAGCAGTTACGAGGCAGCCAGGGGCACTGAAGCTTTCTTT.

V usage is TRBV5-8 and J usage is TRBJ2-1, with D possibly TRBD1 on 8 matching bases. Trimming pared 5 bases from V and 4 bases from J, leaving 16 bases between. The germline V gene encodes CDR1 SGHTS and CDR2 YDEGEE. This CDR3 region has 15 residues. DNA for the CDR3: TGTGCCAGCAGACTTGACAGGGGAGGGTACAATGAGCAGTTCTTC. Translation: CASRLDRGGYNEQFF.

This clone was seen just once. V is TRBV10-1 and J is TRBJ2-3, with 12 bases aligning to TRBD2. The CDR3 contains 18 residues. Trimming at V came to 2 bases and at J to 5 bases, leaving 11 bases not matched to a gene. CDR1 and CDR2 from the germline V gene are WNHNN and SYGVQD (reference sequence). The CDR3 here is CASSERRASGGAGDTQYF. The DNA for the CDR3 is TGCGCCAGCAGTGAGAGGAGGGCTAGCGGGGGGGCGGGAGATACGCAGTATTTT.